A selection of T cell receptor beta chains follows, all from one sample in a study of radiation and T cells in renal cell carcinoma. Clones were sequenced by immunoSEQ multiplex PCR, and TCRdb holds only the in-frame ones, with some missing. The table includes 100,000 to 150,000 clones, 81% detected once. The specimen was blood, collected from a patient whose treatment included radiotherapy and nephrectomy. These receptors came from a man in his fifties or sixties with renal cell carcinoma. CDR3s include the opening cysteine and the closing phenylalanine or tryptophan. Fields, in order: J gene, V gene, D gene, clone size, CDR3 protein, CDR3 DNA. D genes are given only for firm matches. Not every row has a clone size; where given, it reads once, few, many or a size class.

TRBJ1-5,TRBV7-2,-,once,CASSRTVSNQPQHF,TGTGCCAGCAGCCGGACGGTTAGCAATCAGCCCCAGCATTTT
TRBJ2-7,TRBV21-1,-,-,CASSKGGTGPRGAYEQYF,TGTGCCAGCAGCAAAGGTGGGACAGGGCCGCGAGGGGCCTACGAGCAGTACTTC
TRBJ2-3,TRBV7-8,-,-,CASTFGTFSTDTQYF,TGTGCCAGCACCTTCGGGACTTTTAGCACAGATACGCAGTATTTT
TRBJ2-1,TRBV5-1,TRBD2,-,CASSPNGRSNEQFF,TGCGCCAGCAGTCCGAACGGGAGGTCAAATGAGCAGTTCTTC
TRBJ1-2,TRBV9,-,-,CASRGAFYGYTF,TGTGCCAGCAGAGGGGCGTTCTATGGCTACACCTTC
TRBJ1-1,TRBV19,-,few,CASSFRGTEAFF,TGTGCCAGTAGTTTCCGGGGGACTGAAGCTTTCTTT
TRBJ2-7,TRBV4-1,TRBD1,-,CASSTGTGIYEQYF,TGCGCCAGCAGCACCGGGACAGGGATCTACGAGCAGTACTTC
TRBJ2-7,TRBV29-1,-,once,CSVYTNYEQYF,TGCAGCGTTTACACAAATTACGAGCAGTACTTC
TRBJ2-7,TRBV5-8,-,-,CASSSLYEQYF,TGTGCCAGCAGCTCGCTCTACGAGCAGTACTTC
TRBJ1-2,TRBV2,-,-,CASSEGQGYGYTF,TGTGCCAGCAGTGAGGGGCAGGGATATGGCTACACCTTC
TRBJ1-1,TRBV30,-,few,CAWSVQGAEAFF,TGTGCCTGGAGTGTGCAAGGGGCTGAAGCTTTCTTT
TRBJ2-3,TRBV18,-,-,CASSGQETSTDTQYF,TGTGCCAGCTCAGGTCAAGAGACTAGCACAGATACGCAGTATTTT
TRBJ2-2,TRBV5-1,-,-,CASSLAGGNTGELFF,TGCGCCAGCAGCTTGGCAGGAGGAAACACCGGGGAGCTGTTTTTT
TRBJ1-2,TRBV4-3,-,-,CASSQDWVGQRNYGYTF,TGCGCCAGCAGCCAAGATTGGGTAGGGCAGCGTAACTATGGCTACACCTTC
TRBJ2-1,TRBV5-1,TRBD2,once,CASSLRLAETNEQFF,TGCGCCAGCAGCTTGCGACTAGCGGAGACCAATGAGCAGTTCTTC
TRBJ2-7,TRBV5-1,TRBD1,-,CASSPNTGTGGNEQYF,TGCGCCAGCAGCCCAAATACCGGGACAGGGGGCAACGAGCAGTACTTC
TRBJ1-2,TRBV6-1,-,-,CASSDRLLEQIQQGYTF,TGTGCCAGCAGTGATCGTTTACTTGAACAGATTCAGCAGGGCTACACCTTC
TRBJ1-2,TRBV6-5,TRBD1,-,CASIGDREVGGYTF,TGTGCCAGCATCGGAGACAGGGAGGTGGGTGGCTACACCTTC
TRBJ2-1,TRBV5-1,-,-,CASSPTGGGYNEQFF,TGCGCCAGCAGCCCCACCGGGGGTGGCTACAATGAGCAGTTCTTC
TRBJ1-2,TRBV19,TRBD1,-,CASSRDRGSDGYTF,TGTGCCAGTAGTAGAGACAGGGGCAGCGATGGCTACACCTTC
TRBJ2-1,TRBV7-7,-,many,CASSRALGNEQFF,TGTGCTAGCTCCCGGGCCCTAGGGAATGAGCAGTTCTTC
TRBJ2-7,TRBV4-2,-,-,CASSQDKGRSYEQYF,TGTGCCAGCAGCCAAGATAAGGGGAGAAGTTACGAGCAGTACTTC